This TCR beta chain was sequenced for a study of shared clonotypes between healthy human individuals. Study results and limitations: The study generally estimated greater richness for naive than memory subsets.

Terminally differentiated effector memory CD45RA+ cells were excluded from the naive CD8 cells, which were CD45RO-negative and positively selected for CCR7. A note on this clone: Its cognate antigen is unknown.

Trimming shortened V by 0 bases and J by 7 bases, and 20 bases separated the two germline ends. The CDR3 has 17 amino acids. Germline V gene data show CDR1 as SGDLS and CDR2 as YYNGEE. Assay used: immunoSEQ multiplex PCR; TCRdb lists only in-frame clones, some missing. The repertoire holds around 580,000 clones, with roughly 98% as singletons. The TCR was taken from a young man in good health. Sequenced material: naive CD8+ T cells sorted from blood. The chain links TRBV9 to TRBJ1-5; no clear D. The CDR3 protein is CASSVGWFKEGWQPQHF. The DNA of the CDR3 is TGTGCCAGCAGCGTAGGATGGTTTAAGGAGGGATGGCAGCCCCAGCATTTT.